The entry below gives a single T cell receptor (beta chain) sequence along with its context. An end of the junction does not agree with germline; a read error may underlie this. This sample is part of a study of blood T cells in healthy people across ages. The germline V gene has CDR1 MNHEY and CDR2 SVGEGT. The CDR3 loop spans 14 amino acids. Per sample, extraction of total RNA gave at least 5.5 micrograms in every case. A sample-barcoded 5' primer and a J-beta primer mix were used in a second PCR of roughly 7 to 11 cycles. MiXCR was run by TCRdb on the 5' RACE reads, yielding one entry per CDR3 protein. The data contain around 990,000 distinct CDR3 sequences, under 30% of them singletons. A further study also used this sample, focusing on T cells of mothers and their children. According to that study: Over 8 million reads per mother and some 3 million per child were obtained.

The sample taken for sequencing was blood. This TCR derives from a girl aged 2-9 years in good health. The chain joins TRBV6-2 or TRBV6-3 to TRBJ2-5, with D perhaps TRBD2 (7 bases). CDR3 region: CASSYWRGQESQYF. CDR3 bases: TGTGCCAGCAGTTACTGGCGGGGGCAAGAGAGCCAGTACTTC.